This TCR beta chain was retrieved from a study of blood T cell repertoires in COVID-19. Study-wide context: Whether acute or convalescent, the COVID-19 samples came from the United States, Italy and Spain.

Authors' processing steps: Scientists estimated how many nucleated cells there were by amplifying reference gene primers. TCRdb's copy holds only in-frame clones and misses some; the assay was immunoSEQ multiplex PCR. V and J calls and clone size follow that table, whereas D and trimming were derived from the DNA. Of roughly 250,000 clones in the sample, about 86% were seen once. The Seattle patients joined while their infection was active and were tracked longitudinally afterward. With 3 bases removed from V and 6 bases from J, the gap between germline ends came to 8 bases. CDR1 is SGHTA and CDR2 is FQGNSA in the germline V gene. This CDR3 is 12 amino acids long.

The sample consisted of peripheral blood. The chain couples TRBV7-2 to TRBJ1-1, with D possibly matching TRBD1 (5 bases). The sequence derives from a woman aged 30 to 39 with COVID-19, enrolled during active disease. The CDR3: CASSFTGAEAFF. The CDR3 coding sequence is TGTGCCAGCAGCTTTACGGGGGCTGAAGCTTTCTTT.